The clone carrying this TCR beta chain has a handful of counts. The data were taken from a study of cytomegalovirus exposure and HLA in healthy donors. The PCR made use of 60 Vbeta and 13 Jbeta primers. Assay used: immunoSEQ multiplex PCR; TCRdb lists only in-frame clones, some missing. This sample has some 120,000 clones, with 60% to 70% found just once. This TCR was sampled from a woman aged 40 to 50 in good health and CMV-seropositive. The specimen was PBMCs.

CDR3 coding DNA: TGTGCCAGCAGTAGGGGACTAGCGGGAGGTGTCTACGAGCAGTACTTC. Translating it yields CASSRGLAGGVYEQYF. This rearrangement joins TRBV2 to TRBJ2-7, with 15 bases aligning to TRBD2. The junction had 5 bases not matched to a gene; V was cut back by 5 bases and J by 3 bases. The CDR3 runs to 16 residues. The germline CDR1 and CDR2 sequences are SNHLY and FYNNEI.